Following are 23 T cell receptor beta chains from one sample sequenced in a study of technical replicates of blood from several donors. The protocol was immunoSEQ multiplex PCR, while the TCRdb copy is restricted to in-frame clones and leaves out a portion. The table shows around 76,000 clones, with approximately 98% occurring only once. The sequenced material came from T cells isolated from PBMCs. Every receptor here comes from a human donor in good health.

CDR3 sequence reads: CASSLETGGTTDTQYF. The CDR3 DNA is TGTGCCAGCAGCTTAGAAACAGGGGGTACCACAGATACGCAGTATTTT. V usage is TRBV7-9 and J usage is TRBJ2-3, with 8 bases that match TRBD1. The V gene's germline CDR1 is SEHNR and CDR2 FQNEAQ (reference sequence). After removal of 1 base from V and 2 bases from J, the junction contained 5 bases not matched to a gene. The CDR3 sequence is 16 residues long.

This sequence joins TRBV27 and TRBJ2-1; 11 bases are shared with TRBD2. The trim removed 7 bases at V and 6 bases at J, leaving 5 bases unmatched. This CDR3 is 14 amino acids long. CDR1 MNHEY and CDR2 SMNVEV come from the germline V gene (reference sequence). The CDR3 coding sequence is TGTGCCAGCAACCTTCTAGCGGGAGGCAATGAGCAGTTCTTC. It is translated as CASNLLAGGNEQFF.

The chain carries TRBV18 and TRBJ1-5; D may be TRBD1 (6 bases). The V and J ends lost 2 bases and 5 bases respectively, with 7 bases between them. Germline V gene sequence: CDR1 KGHSH, CDR2 LQKENI. The CDR3 contains 13 residues. CDR3 sequence reads: CASSPGGDQPQHF. The CDR3 region has the DNA TGTGCCAGCTCACCAGGGGGCGATCAGCCCCAGCATTTT.

This clone was counted once. For the CDR3, the DNA is TGTGCCAGCAGCGCGGGGGGGACCGACTACGAGCAGTACTTC. Amino acids: CASSAGGTDYEQYF. V gene TRBV9 combines with J gene TRBJ2-7; 8 bases line up with TRBD2. Germline V gene data show CDR1 as SGDLS and CDR2 as YYNGEE. There are 14 residues in the CDR3. V lost 3 bases and J lost 3; bases outside the gene matches: 5.

The chain recombines TRBV7-2 with TRBJ2-2; TRBD1 might be the D (6 bases). The ends were cut back, 8 bases at V and 7 bases at J, with 8 bases in the middle. Germline V lookup: CDR1 SGHTA, CDR2 FQGNSA. This CDR3 spans 11 amino acids. For the CDR3, the DNA is TGTGCCAGCGGACAGTTCGGGGAGCTGTTTTTT. Its translation is CASGQFGELFF.

The chain carries TRBV28 and TRBJ2-7, with 10 bases aligning to TRBD2. Germline V CDR1 and CDR2: MDHEN, SYDVKM. The CDR3 is 14 residues long. V dropped 8 bases and J dropped 7; count of bases not matched to a gene: 11. CDR3 sequence: CASCRLAGVGEQYF. CDR3 DNA sequence: TGTGCCAGCTGTCGGCTAGCGGGAGTAGGGGAGCAGTACTTC.

The chain links TRBV6-5 to TRBJ2-3; perhaps TRBD2 as D (6 bases). Germline V gene data show CDR1 as MNHEY and CDR2 as SVGAGI. The CDR3 covers 14 residues. Trimming stripped 7 bases from V and 2 bases from J, with 13 bases between. The CDR3 DNA is TGTGCCAGCACCCGAGCGGGCCTCACAGATACGCAGTATTTT. Translated: CASTRAGLTDTQYF.

The genes are TRBV11-2 and TRBJ1-2; D gene ambiguous. The V gene lost 5 bases and the J gene lost 5 bases, with 15 bases spanning the gap. Germline-derived CDR1 and CDR2 are SGHAT and FQNNGV. The CDR3 is made up of 14 amino acids. This CDR3 reads CASSPFSGPYGYTF. CDR3 coding DNA: TGTGCCAGCAGCCCCTTCTCAGGCCCGTATGGCTACACCTTC.

The chain combines TRBV11-3 with TRBJ2-1; D might be TRBD1 (6 bases). The CDR3 totals 14 residues. The germline CDR1 and CDR2 sequences are SGHNT and YENEEA. V lost 5 bases and J 9 bases, leaving 17 bases between the germline ends. The CDR3 region has the DNA TGTGCCAGCAGCCCCCGGGACATGTTATTTGAGCAGTTCTTC. Amino acid sequence: CASSPRDMLFEQFF. The whole variable domain, remainder taken from reference TRBV11-3 and TRBJ2-1, is EAGVVQSPRYKIIEKKQPVAFWCNPISGHNTLYWYLQNLGQGPELLIRYENEEAVDDSQLPKDRFSAERLKGVDSTLKIQPAELGDSAVYLCASSPRDMLFEQFFGPGTRLTVL.

The gene calls are TRBV7-8 and TRBJ2-5; TRBD2 matches 10 bases. CDR1 is SGHVS, CDR2 FQNEAQ, per germline. Trimming took 5 bases from V and 2 from J; bases not matched to a gene: 14. This CDR3 spans 18 amino acids. CDR3 amino acids: CASSRTPAGGSKQETQYF. For the CDR3, the DNA is TGTGCCAGCAGCCGCACTCCAGCGGGAGGGTCGAAACAAGAGACCCAGTACTTC.

The chain employs TRBV25-1 and TRBJ1-1; D call uncertain. Germline values: CDR1 MGHDK, CDR2 SYGVNS. V was pared by 5 bases and J by 1 base, with 8 bases between. The CDR3 has 13 amino acids. The CDR3 loop reads CASSLYWNTEAFF. The CDR3 DNA is TGTGCCAGCAGTCTTTATTGGAACACTGAAGCTTTCTTT.

The chain couples TRBV4-1 to TRBJ2-3, with 13 bases matching TRBD2. The CDR3 is 20 residues long. With V trimmed by 0 bases and J by 5 bases, 14 bases remained unmatched. The germline V gene has CDR1 MGHRA and CDR2 YSYEKL. As DNA, the CDR3 is TGCGCCAGCAGCCAAGATGGCGCCCCTACTAGCGGGAGGGCATTAGATACGCAGTATTTT. Residues: CASSQDGAPTSGRALDTQYF.

This clone is labeled as medium-sized. The chain is built from TRBV10-2 and TRBJ2-1; tentative D call: TRBD2 (6 bases). CDR1 is WSHSY and CDR2 is SAAADI in the germline V gene. Trimming took 2 bases from V and 5 from J, leaving 7 bases between them. CDR3 length: 13 amino acids. CDR3 bases: TGCGCCAGCAGTGAGCGGGAGAACAATGAGCAGTTCTTC. This sequence encodes CASSERENNEQFF.

This clone was seen only once. This chain links TRBV9 with TRBJ1-2; 8 bases match TRBD1. Looked up from germline, CDR1 is SGDLS and CDR2 is YYNGEE. There are 13 residues in the CDR3. J lost 6 bases, V lost 4 bases, and 5 bases had no gene match. The CDR3 DNA sequence: TGTGCCAGCAGCACGACAGGGGCGGATGGCTACACCTTC. It encodes CASSTTGADGYTF.

The sample holds one count of this clone. V and J are TRBV5-4 and TRBJ2-2, with TRBD1 matching over 7 bases. The CDR3 is 16 amino acids. Trimming removed 4 bases from V and 0 bases from J; junction bases left unmatched: 6. Germline V CDR1 and CDR2: SGHNT, YYREEE (reference sequence). CDR3 nucleotides: TGTGCCAGCAGCGAAAACAGGGGAGCGAACACCGGGGAGCTGTTTTTT. It specifies CASSENRGANTGELFF. Using reference TRBV5-4 and TRBJ2-2 for the parts outside the CDR3, the full variable domain is ETGVTQSPTHLIKTRGQQVTLRCSSQSGHNTVSWYQQALGQGPQFIFQYYREEENGRGNFPPRFSGLQFPNYSSELNVNALELDDSALYLCASSENRGANTGELFFGEGSRLTVL.

The chain joins TRBV5-1 to TRBJ2-1; no definite D call. The ends were cut back, 3 bases at V and 5 bases at J, with 12 bases in the middle. This CDR3 region has 14 residues. Germline assignment: CDR1 SGHRS and CDR2 YFSETQ. Here the CDR3 DNA reads TGCGCCAGCAGCTCGCAAGGCGGAAACAATGAGCAGTTCTTC. Translated, it gives CASSSQGGNNEQFF. The variable domain in full, completed from reference TRBV5-1 and TRBJ2-1, reads KAGVTQTPRYLIKTRGQQVTLSCSPISGHRSVSWYQQTPGQGLQFLFEYFSETQRNKGNFPGRFSGRQFSNSRSEMNVSTLELGDSALYLCASSSQGGNNEQFFGPGTRLTVL.

The sample holds one count of this clone. This sequence joins TRBV7-3 and TRBJ2-2; possible D gene TRBD2, 6 bases. CDR3 length equals 16 residues. CDR1 and CDR2 from the germline V gene are SGHTA and FQGTGA. Deletions cut 5 bases from V and 2 bases from J, with 15 bases between. Here the CDR3 DNA reads TGTGCCAGCAGCAAACTATCGGGACTCAACACCGGGGAGCTGTTTTTT. Its protein product is CASSKLSGLNTGELFF.

The chain links TRBV4-3 to TRBJ1-4; possible D gene TRBD1, 5 bases. The ends were cut back, 1 base at V and 0 bases at J, with 12 bases in the middle. CDR1 LGHNA and CDR2 YSLEER come from the germline V gene. The CDR3 extends over 17 amino acids. The CDR3 region has the DNA TGCGCCAGCAGCCAAGGAGTAGACAGACCAACTAATGAAAAACTGTTTTTT. This codes for CASSQGVDRPTNEKLFF.

This clone was counted only a few times. This sequence joins TRBV2 and TRBJ1-2; D unresolved. V gave up 1 base and J gave up 4 bases, with 4 bases separating them. The CDR3 is 12 residues long. Germline assignment: CDR1 SNHLY and CDR2 FYNNEI. The CDR3 protein is CASSEDSYGYTF. The CDR3 DNA reads as TGTGCCAGCAGTGAAGACAGCTATGGCTACACCTTC.

This rearrangement joins TRBV28 to TRBJ2-5, with D perhaps matching TRBD2 (6 bases). CDR1 and CDR2 from the germline V gene are MDHEN and SYDVKM. The CDR3 length is 14 residues. The V gene lost 3 bases and the J gene lost 2 bases, with 10 bases spanning the gap. In nucleotides, the CDR3 is TGTGCCAGCAGTTTGTGGGGAGGTCAAGAGACCCAGTACTTC. Translation: CASSLWGGQETQYF.

This chain connects TRBV27 to TRBJ2-7, with 10 bases matching TRBD1. The V segment lost 4 bases and the J segment 4 bases; nucleotides outside the gene matches: 4. Germline V lookup: CDR1 MNHEY, CDR2 SMNVEV (reference sequence). The CDR3 spans 14 residues. CDR3 coding DNA: TGTGCCAGCAGTTGGGGGACAGGGGATTACGAGCAGTACTTC. This translates into CASSWGTGDYEQYF.

This chain links TRBV5-1 with TRBJ2-7; no clear D. V gave up 5 bases and J gave up 0 bases, with 6 bases separating them. The length of the CDR3 is 12 residues. Germline CDR1 is SGHRS and CDR2 is YFSETQ. CDR3 protein: CASSKSSYEQYF. The CDR3 bases are TGCGCCAGCAGTAAGAGCTCCTACGAGCAGTACTTC.

This clone was recorded only once. This sequence joins TRBV6-6 and TRBJ1-4, with unresolved D. The CDR3 consists of 12 residues. The V gene lost 8 bases and the J gene lost 10 bases, with 14 bases spanning the gap. Germline loops: CDR1 MNHNY, CDR2 SVGAGI (reference sequence). The CDR3 DNA sequence: TGTGCCAGCGGTTCCGGAGAGTCAAAACTGTTTTTT. Translating it yields CASGSGESKLFF.